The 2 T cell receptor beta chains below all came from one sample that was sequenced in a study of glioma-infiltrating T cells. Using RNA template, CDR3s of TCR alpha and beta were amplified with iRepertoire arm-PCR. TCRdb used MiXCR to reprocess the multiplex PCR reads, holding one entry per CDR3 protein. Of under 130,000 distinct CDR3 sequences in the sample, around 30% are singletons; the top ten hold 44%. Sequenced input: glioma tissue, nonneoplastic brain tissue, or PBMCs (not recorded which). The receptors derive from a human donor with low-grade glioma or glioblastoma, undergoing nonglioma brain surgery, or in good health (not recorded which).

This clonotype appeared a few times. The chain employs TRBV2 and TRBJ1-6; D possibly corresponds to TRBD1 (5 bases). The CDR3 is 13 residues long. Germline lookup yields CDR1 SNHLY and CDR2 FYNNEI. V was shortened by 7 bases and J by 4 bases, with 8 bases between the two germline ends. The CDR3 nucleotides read TGTGCCAGCAAGACAGATTATAATTCACCCCTCCACTTT. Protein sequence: CASKTDYNSPLHF.

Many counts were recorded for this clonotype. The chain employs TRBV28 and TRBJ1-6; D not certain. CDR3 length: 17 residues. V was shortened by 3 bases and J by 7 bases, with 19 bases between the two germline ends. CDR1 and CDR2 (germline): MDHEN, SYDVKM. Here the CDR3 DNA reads TGTGCCAGCAGTTTTTTCCCGGGGAAGGCGAGAAATTCACCCCTCCACTTT. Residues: CASSFFPGKARNSPLHF.